These 28 T cell receptor beta chains were all obtained from the same sample, sequenced in a study of T cell responses to AZD1222 COVID-19 vaccine (TCRdb year 2021). Taken with the paper, the label for time point translates to: baseline before first vaccination. The method was the immunoSEQ multiplex PCR assay. TCRdb took over this immuneACCESS table, retaining in-frame rearrangements with V and J assigned. Such tables are incomplete; in checked studies, under half of the missing clones stem from an unresolved V gene, and the remainder is unexplained. The table for this sample lists more than 75,000 clones; 92% of them were counted only once. The top ten clones comprise around 5.2% of the sample. This material consisted of peripheral blood, taken on day 0 of AZD1222 vaccination. These receptors were taken from an adult in good health.

The chain carries TRBV4-3 and TRBJ1-4; maybe TRBD1 (5 bases). The germline CDR1 and CDR2 sequences are LGHNA and YSLEER. CDR3 size: 15 residues. The germline V and J ends were trimmed by 6 bases and 4 bases, with 15 bases remaining between them. For the CDR3, the DNA is TGCGCCAGCAGGAATCAGGGTCGTGGTAATGAAAAACTGTTTTTT. Translating it yields CASRNQGRGNEKLFF.

The V call is TRBV28, the J call TRBJ2-7; tentatively, D is TRBD2 (6 bases). V was clipped by 6 bases and J by 6 bases, with 9 bases between them. The CDR3 contains 11 residues. Germline V CDR1 and CDR2: MDHEN, SYDVKM. CDR3: CASSRRGEQYF. CDR3 DNA: TGTGCCAGCAGCCGGCGGGGCGAGCAGTACTTC.

The chain combines TRBV4-3 with TRBJ2-7, with TRBD2 identical over 14 bases. Germline CDR1 LGHNA, CDR2 YSLEER. CDR3 length: 17 amino acids. Unmatched junction bases numbered 8, after V lost 4 bases and J lost 3 bases. The CDR3 protein is CASSPTSGRDAGYEQYF. DNA for the CDR3: TGCGCCAGCAGCCCGACTAGCGGGAGGGACGCGGGCTACGAGCAGTACTTC.

V is TRBV10-2 and J is TRBJ2-5; D tentatively reads TRBD1 or TRBD2 (6 bases each). V was cut by 3 bases and J by 7 bases, with 18 bases left in between. This CDR3 has 15 residues. CDR1 is WSHSY and CDR2 is SAAADI in the germline V gene. CDR3 residues: CASSERAYGGGTQYF. The CDR3, as DNA: TGCGCCAGCAGTGAAAGAGCGTACGGGGGCGGGACCCAGTACTTC.

This rearrangement joins TRBV21-1 to TRBJ2-1; the table assigns TRBD2, which was not confirmed against the DNA. TRBV21-1 is flagged as a pseudogene. The CDR3 extends over 15 amino acids. The chain's CDR3 is CASSRIAGDFDEQFF. The CDR3 nucleotides read TGTGCCAGCAGTAGAATAGCGGGAGACTTCGATGAGCAGTTCTTC.

The gene calls are TRBV10-2 and TRBJ2-7; 7 nucleotides agree with TRBD2. CDR1 is WSHSY and CDR2 is SAAADI in the germline V gene. CDR3 length: 14 residues. V gave up 6 bases and J gave up 7 bases; unmatched junction bases: 12. The CDR3 loop reads CASREASGPGEQYF. CDR3 sequence (DNA): TGCGCCAGCAGAGAAGCTAGCGGCCCTGGGGAGCAGTACTTC.

The rearrangement uses TRBV28 and TRBJ2-7; D is unclear. The germline CDR1 and CDR2 sequences are MDHEN and SYDVKM. Trimming pared 5 bases from V and 3 bases from J, leaving 20 bases between. The length of the CDR3 is 16 residues. The CDR3 DNA reads TGTGCCAGCAGTCGTCATGACACGGTTACTATCTACGAGCAGTACTTC. Its protein is CASSRHDTVTIYEQYF.

The chain carries TRBV14 and TRBJ2-3; D ambiguous. The V gene lost 1 base and the J gene lost 2 bases, with 4 bases spanning the gap. The V gene's germline CDR1 is SGHDN and CDR2 FVKESK. This CDR3 is 13 amino acids long. This CDR3 reads CASSQVATDTQYF. CDR3 nucleotide sequence: TGTGCCAGCAGCCAAGTTGCCACAGATACGCAGTATTTT.

This chain joins TRBV27 and TRBJ1-4; 10 bases align to TRBD1. V was pared by 0 bases and J by 3 bases, with 7 bases of the junction left unmatched. Germline assignment: CDR1 MNHEY and CDR2 SMNVEV (reference sequence). This CDR3 is 18 amino acids long. Here the CDR3 reads CASSLSTGGPLANEKLFF. DNA for the CDR3: TGTGCCAGCAGTTTATCGACAGGGGGCCCTCTTGCTAATGAAAAACTGTTTTTT.

This rearrangement joins TRBV7-6 to TRBJ2-2; D is uncertain. Between the trimmed V and J ends, which lost 1 base and 0 bases, there was a span of 3 bases. The CDR3 is 14 amino acids. Germline assignment: CDR1 SGHVS and CDR2 FNYEAQ. This CDR3 is CASSLGTNTGELFF. The CDR3 DNA reads as TGTGCCAGCAGCTTAGGTACGAACACCGGGGAGCTGTTTTTT.

The chain is built from TRBV6-5 and TRBJ2-2, with TRBD1 matching 9 bases. The CDR3 contains 14 residues. After removal of 11 bases from V and 3 bases from J, the junction contained 7 bases not matched to a gene. Germline CDR1 reads MNHEY; CDR2 reads SVGAGI. This CDR3 is CAYGTGMYTGELFF. CDR3 in DNA: TGTGCCTACGGGACAGGGATGTACACCGGGGAGCTGTTTTTT.

V gene TRBV6-5 combines with J gene TRBJ1-6; 9 positions agree with TRBD1. Germline CDR1 and CDR2: MNHEY and SVGAGI. The CDR3 spans 14 residues. V shed 6 bases and J 6 bases; nucleotides not matched to a gene: 3. The CDR3 is CASRSGQGNSPLHF. In nucleotides, the CDR3 is TGTGCCAGCAGATCGGGACAGGGTAATTCACCCCTCCACTTT.

The V call is TRBV7-9, the J call TRBJ2-5; D tentatively reads TRBD1 or TRBD2 (5 bases each). V was cut by 4 bases and J by 6 bases, with 18 bases left in between. The germline gives CDR1 SEHNR, CDR2 FQNEAQ (reference sequence). This CDR3 spans 15 amino acids. CDR3: CASSSELTGTQTQYF. DNA of the CDR3: TGTGCCAGCAGCTCCGAACTGACGGGGACGCAGACCCAGTACTTC.

There are a few counts of this clone. The chain has TRBV25-1 and TRBJ2-7; 8 bases fit TRBD1. The CDR3 extends over 14 amino acids. V gave up 6 bases and J gave up 4 bases; unmatched junction bases: 8. The V gene's germline CDR1 is MGHDK and CDR2 SYGVNS. The DNA for the CDR3 is TGTGCCAGCAGGGCCCAGGGGGCCGGGTACGAGCAGTACTTC. It encodes CASRAQGAGYEQYF.

This sequence joins TRBV7-9 and TRBJ1-4; a possible D gene is TRBD1 (5 bases). Germline-derived CDR1 and CDR2 are SEHNR and FQNEAQ (reference sequence). The CDR3 consists of 15 residues. Trimming pared 1 base from V and 5 bases from J, leaving 11 bases between. In DNA, the CDR3 is TGTGCCAGCAGCTTAGACGGGACGGGGAATGAAAAACTGTTTTTT. Its protein is CASSLDGTGNEKLFF. Combining the CDR3 with reference TRBV7-9 and TRBJ1-4 gives the whole variable domain DTGVSQNPRHKITKRGQNVTFRCDPISEHNRLYWYRQTLGQGPEFLTYFQNEAQLEKSRLLSDRFSAERPKGSFSTLEIQRTEQGDSAMYLCASSLDGTGNEKLFFGSGTQLSVL.

The V call is TRBV6-5, the J call TRBJ2-7; D is ambiguous. This CDR3 spans 14 amino acids. The germline V gene has CDR1 MNHEY and CDR2 SVGAGI. V lost 2 bases, J lost 2 bases, and 10 bases lay in between. The CDR3 here is CASSYRWRTYEQYF. The CDR3 bases are TGTGCCAGCAGTTACAGGTGGCGGACCTACGAGCAGTACTTC.

The chain carries TRBV7-3 and TRBJ2-1; 12 bases are a match to TRBD2. The CDR3 length is 15 residues. The germline V gene has CDR1 SGHTA and CDR2 FQGTGA. Losses at the gene ends were 5 bases for V and 6 bases for J; bases not matched to a gene: 5. CDR3 DNA: TGTGCCAGCAGCCACTCGGGACTAGCGGGCAATGAGCAGTTCTTC. Amino acids: CASSHSGLAGNEQFF.

The rearrangement uses TRBV30 and TRBJ2-2; D not certain. The CDR3 loop spans 11 amino acids. Germline V lookup: CDR1 GTSNPN, CDR2 SVGIG (reference sequence). V shed 0 bases and J shed 7 bases, with 3 bases lying between them. The CDR3 reads CAWSVRGELFF. CDR3 DNA sequence: TGTGCCTGGAGTGTACGCGGGGAGCTGTTTTTT.

The genes are TRBV9 and TRBJ1-2; D remains unclear. Germline loops: CDR1 SGDLS, CDR2 YYNGEE. The CDR3 length is 13 residues. Trimming left V 0 bases short and J 0 bases short, with 3 bases between. CDR3 loop: CASSVDSNYGYTF. For the CDR3, the DNA is TGTGCCAGCAGCGTAGACTCTAACTATGGCTACACCTTC.

J is TRBJ2-2 and V is TRBV27; 15 bases line up with TRBD2. V trimming: 0 bases; J trimming: 7 bases; junction bases outside the gene matches: 9. The germline V gene encodes CDR1 MNHEY and CDR2 SMNVEV (reference sequence). The CDR3 is 19 amino acids. The CDR3 coding sequence is TGTGCCAGCAGTTTATCCGCCTGGACTAGCGGGAGGGCCCTCGGGGAGCTGTTTTTT. Amino acid sequence: CASSLSAWTSGRALGELFF.

The CDR3 spells CASSGGPGYGYTF. The CDR3 DNA reads TGTGCCAGCAGCGGGGGTCCGGGCTATGGCTACACCTTC. The chain uses TRBV5-5 and TRBJ1-2; D is perhaps TRBD1 (5 bases). This CDR3 is built from 13 residues. Germline loops: CDR1 SGHKS, CDR2 YYEKEE (reference sequence). The V gene lost 4 bases and the J gene lost 4 bases, with 11 bases spanning the gap.

The chain carries TRBV6-5 and TRBJ2-5, with a weak D call TRBD2 (6 bases). CDR3 length equals 15 residues. From germline, CDR1 is MNHEY and CDR2 SVGAGI. The germline V and J ends were trimmed by 0 bases and 2 bases, with 10 bases remaining between them. The CDR3 nucleotides read TGTGCCAGCAGTTACTCGTCAGGAGGGCAAGAGACCCAGTACTTC. It translates to CASSYSSGGQETQYF.

The chain joins TRBV7-8 to TRBJ1-5, with 7 bases fitting TRBD1. Germline V lookup: CDR1 SGHVS, CDR2 FQNEAQ. With V trimmed by 5 bases and J by 2 bases, 15 bases remained unmatched. The CDR3 covers 18 residues. CDR3 in amino acids: CASSRIRGQDRGNQPQHF. The CDR3 DNA reads TGTGCCAGCAGCAGAATTAGGGGGCAGGACCGAGGCAATCAGCCCCAGCATTTT.

This rearrangement joins TRBV2 to TRBJ2-3; possibly TRBD1 or TRBD2 for D (5 bases each). V was cut by 10 bases and J by 6 bases, with 14 bases left in between. The CDR3 covers 12 residues. In germline, CDR1 is SNHLY, CDR2 FYNNEI. CDR3 amino acids: CAMGSEGDTQYF. As DNA, the CDR3 is TGTGCCATGGGATCCGAGGGGGATACGCAGTATTTT. The whole variable domain, filled in from reference TRBV2 and TRBJ2-3, reads EPEVTQTPSHQVTQMGQEVILRCVPISNHLYFYWYRQILGQKVEFLVSFYNNEISEKSEIFDDQFSVERPDGSNFTLKIRSTKLEDSAMYFCAMGSEGDTQYFGPGTRLTVL.

The chain recombines TRBV27 with TRBJ2-3; D ambiguous. Deletions cut 3 bases from V and 1 base from J, with 11 bases between. This CDR3 contains 15 residues. The germline V gene has CDR1 MNHEY and CDR2 SMNVEV (reference sequence). The CDR3 sequence is CASSFEAVRTDTQYF. For the CDR3, the DNA is TGTGCCAGCAGTTTCGAGGCGGTTCGCACAGATACGCAGTATTTT.

This clone was seen more than once but under ten times. The chain joins TRBV7-2 to TRBJ1-5; tentatively, D is TRBD1 (5 bases). The CDR3 is made up of 15 amino acids. The germline V gene has CDR1 SGHTA and CDR2 FQGNSA. Trimming took 6 bases from V and 7 from J, leaving 19 bases between them. The CDR3 here is CASRQTEGREQPQHF. CDR3 DNA: TGTGCCAGCAGGCAAACCGAGGGGAGGGAGCAGCCCCAGCATTTT.

The chain is built from TRBV7-9 and TRBJ1-2, with D perhaps matching TRBD1 (6 bases). Germline assignment: CDR1 SEHNR and CDR2 FQNEAQ (reference sequence). CDR3 length: 14 residues. The V gene lost 0 bases and the J gene lost 8 bases, with 13 bases spanning the gap. The CDR3, as DNA: TGTGCCAGCAGCTTAGCGTATATAACAGGGGGCTACACCTTC. It encodes CASSLAYITGGYTF.

The J gene is TRBJ1-1, the V gene TRBV29-1; D might be TRBD1 (5 bases). This CDR3 comprises 13 residues. Trimming stripped 0 bases from V and 5 bases from J, with 10 bases between. Germline CDR1 SQVTM, CDR2 ANQGSEA. The CDR3 here is CSVEDLGPTEAFF. The CDR3 DNA reads as TGCAGCGTTGAAGATCTGGGACCTACTGAAGCTTTCTTT.